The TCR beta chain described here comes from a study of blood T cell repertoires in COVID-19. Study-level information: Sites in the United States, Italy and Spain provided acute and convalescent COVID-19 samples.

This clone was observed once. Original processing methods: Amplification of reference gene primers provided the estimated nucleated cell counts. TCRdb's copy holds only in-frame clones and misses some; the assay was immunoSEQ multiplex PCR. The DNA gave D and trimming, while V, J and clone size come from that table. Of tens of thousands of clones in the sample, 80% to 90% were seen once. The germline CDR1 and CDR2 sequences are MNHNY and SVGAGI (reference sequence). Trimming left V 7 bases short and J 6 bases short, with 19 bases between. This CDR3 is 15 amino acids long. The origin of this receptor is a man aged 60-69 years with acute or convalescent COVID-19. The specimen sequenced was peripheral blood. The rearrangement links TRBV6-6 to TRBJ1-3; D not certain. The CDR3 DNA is TGTGCCAGCACCACCCCGGGTGTCAGAGTAAACACCATATATTTT. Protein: CASTTPGVRVNTIYF.